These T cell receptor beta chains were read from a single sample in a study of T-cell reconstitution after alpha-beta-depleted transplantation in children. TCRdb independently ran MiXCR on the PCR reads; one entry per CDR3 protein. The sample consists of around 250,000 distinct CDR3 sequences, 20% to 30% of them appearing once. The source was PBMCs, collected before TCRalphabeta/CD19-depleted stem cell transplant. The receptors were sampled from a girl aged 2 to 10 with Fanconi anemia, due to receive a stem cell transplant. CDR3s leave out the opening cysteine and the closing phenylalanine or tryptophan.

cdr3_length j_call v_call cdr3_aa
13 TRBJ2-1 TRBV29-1 SVVGLPSSYNEQF
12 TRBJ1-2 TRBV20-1 SATRPGHIYGYT
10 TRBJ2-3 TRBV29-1 SVVSTADTQY
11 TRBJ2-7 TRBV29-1 SVAGALSYEQY
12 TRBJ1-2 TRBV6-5 ASTQRGGVGGYT
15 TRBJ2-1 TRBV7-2 ASGLSRGGSLYNEQF
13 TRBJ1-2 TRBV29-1 SVVPRGGPNYGYT
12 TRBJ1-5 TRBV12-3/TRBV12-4 ASSFNGQNQPQH
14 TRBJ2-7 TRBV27 ASSTYRGYPAYEQY
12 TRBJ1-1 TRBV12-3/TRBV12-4 ASSPGQTFNEAF
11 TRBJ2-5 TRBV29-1 SVEGGGSETQY
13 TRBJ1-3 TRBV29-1 SVKDRASSGNTIY
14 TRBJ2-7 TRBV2 ASSERSGMASYEQY
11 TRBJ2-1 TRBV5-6 ASDHSASREQF
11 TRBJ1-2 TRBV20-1 SARDTPGPKNT
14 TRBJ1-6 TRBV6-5 ASSYTTGAYNSPLH
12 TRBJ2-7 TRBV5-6 ASSLEWTSPEQY
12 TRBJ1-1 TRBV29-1 SVDYGEVGTEAF
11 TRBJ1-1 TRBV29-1 SVEDLPNTEAF
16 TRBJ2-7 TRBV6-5 ASSSQPGTSGRAFEQY
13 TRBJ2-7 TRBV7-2 ASSLEQLSSYEQY
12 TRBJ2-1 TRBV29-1 SAEPGTSYNEQF
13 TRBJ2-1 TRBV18 ASSSGTVNYNEQF
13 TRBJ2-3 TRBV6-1 ASSDPGMGTDTQY
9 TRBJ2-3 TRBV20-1 SARIADTQY